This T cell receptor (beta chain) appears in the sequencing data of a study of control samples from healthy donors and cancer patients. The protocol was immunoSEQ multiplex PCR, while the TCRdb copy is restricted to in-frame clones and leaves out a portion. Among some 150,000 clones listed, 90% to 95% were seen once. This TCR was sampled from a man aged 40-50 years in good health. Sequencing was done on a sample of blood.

This chain's CDR3 is CAWRLPDRDGNTIYF. The CDR3 nucleotides read TGTGCCTGGAGGCTTCCCGACAGGGATGGAAACACCATATATTTT. This chain connects TRBV30 to TRBJ1-3; 7 positions match TRBD1. J gave up 3 bases and V 3 bases, and 8 bases lay outside the gene matches. CDR1 is GTSNPN and CDR2 is SVGIG in the germline V gene (reference sequence). This CDR3 comprises 15 residues.